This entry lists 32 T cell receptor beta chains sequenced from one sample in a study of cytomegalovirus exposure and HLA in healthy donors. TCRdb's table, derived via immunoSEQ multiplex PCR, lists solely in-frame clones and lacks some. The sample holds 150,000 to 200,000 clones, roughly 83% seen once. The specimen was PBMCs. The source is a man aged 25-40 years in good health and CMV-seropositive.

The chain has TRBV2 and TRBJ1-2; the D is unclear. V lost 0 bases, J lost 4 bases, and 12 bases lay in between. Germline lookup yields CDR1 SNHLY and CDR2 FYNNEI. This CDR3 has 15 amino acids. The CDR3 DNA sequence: TGTGCCAGCAGTGAAGCGGTGACTGGGTCCTATGGCTACACCTTC. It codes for CASSEAVTGSYGYTF. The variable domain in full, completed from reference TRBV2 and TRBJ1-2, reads EPEVTQTPSHQVTQMGQEVILRCVPISNHLYFYWYRQILGQKVEFLVSFYNNEISEKSEIFDDQFSVERPDGSNFTLKIRSTKLEDSAMYFCASSEAVTGSYGYTFGSGTRLTVV.

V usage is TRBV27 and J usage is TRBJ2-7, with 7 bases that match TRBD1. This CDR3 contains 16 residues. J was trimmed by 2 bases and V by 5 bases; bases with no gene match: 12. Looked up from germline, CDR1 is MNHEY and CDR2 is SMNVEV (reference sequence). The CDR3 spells CASSLLGRGRPYEQYF. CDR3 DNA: TGTGCCAGCAGTCTGCTGGGCAGGGGGAGACCCTACGAGCAGTACTTC.

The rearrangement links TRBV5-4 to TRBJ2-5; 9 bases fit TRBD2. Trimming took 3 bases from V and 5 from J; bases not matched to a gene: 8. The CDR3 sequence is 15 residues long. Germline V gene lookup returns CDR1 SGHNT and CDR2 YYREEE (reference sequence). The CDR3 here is CASSWGREGHETQYF. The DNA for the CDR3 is TGTGCCAGCAGCTGGGGGCGGGAGGGCCACGAGACCCAGTACTTC.

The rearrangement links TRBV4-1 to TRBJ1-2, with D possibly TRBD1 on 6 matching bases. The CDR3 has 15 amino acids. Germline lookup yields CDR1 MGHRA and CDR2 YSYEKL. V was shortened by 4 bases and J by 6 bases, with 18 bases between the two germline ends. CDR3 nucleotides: TGCGCCAGCAGCCGGGAAGTGGGGGCCTGGAATGGCTACACCTTC. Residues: CASSREVGAWNGYTF.

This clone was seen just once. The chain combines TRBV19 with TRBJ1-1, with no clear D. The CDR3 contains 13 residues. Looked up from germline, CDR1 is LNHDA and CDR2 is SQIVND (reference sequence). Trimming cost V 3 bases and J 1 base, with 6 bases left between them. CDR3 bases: TGTGCCAGTAGTATGCGTCCGAACACTGAAGCTTTCTTT. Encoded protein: CASSMRPNTEAFF.

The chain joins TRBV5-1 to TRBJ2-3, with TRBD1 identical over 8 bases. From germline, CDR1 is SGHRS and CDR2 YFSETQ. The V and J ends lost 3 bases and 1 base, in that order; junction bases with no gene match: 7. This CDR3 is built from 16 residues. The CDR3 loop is CASSWLDRAGTDTQYF. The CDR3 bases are TGCGCCAGCAGCTGGCTGGACAGGGCCGGCACAGATACGCAGTATTTT. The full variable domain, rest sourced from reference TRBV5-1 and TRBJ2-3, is KAGVTQTPRYLIKTRGQQVTLSCSPISGHRSVSWYQQTPGQGLQFLFEYFSETQRNKGNFPGRFSGRQFSNSRSEMNVSTLELGDSALYLCASSWLDRAGTDTQYFGPGTRLTVL.

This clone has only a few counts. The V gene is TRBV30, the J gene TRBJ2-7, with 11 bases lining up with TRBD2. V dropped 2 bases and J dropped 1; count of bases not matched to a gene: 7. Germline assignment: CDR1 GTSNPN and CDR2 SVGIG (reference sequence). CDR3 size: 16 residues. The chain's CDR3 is CAWSFPTSGASYEQYF. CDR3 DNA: TGTGCCTGGAGTTTCCCGACTAGCGGGGCTTCCTACGAGCAGTACTTC.

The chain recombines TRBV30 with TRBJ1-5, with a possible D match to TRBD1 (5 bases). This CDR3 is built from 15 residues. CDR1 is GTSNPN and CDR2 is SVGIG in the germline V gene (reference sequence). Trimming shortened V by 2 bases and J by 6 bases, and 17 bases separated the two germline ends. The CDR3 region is CAWSHKGRSGQPQHF. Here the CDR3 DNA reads TGTGCCTGGAGTCATAAGGGGCGGTCAGGTCAGCCCCAGCATTTT.

The CDR3: CAWSQRGAADTQYF. CDR3 sequence (DNA): TGTGCCTGGAGCCAGCGGGGAGCGGCAGATACGCAGTATTTT. The chain couples TRBV30 to TRBJ2-3, with TRBD2 identical over 7 bases. CDR1 GTSNPN and CDR2 SVGIG come from the germline V gene (reference sequence). V lost 3 bases and J lost 4; bases outside the gene matches: 7. The CDR3 runs 14 residues.

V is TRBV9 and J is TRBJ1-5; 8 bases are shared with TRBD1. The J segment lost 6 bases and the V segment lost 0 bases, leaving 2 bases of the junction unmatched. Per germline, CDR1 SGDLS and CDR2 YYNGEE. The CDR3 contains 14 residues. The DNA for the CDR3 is TGTGCCAGCAGCGTAGGGGACAGGTTTCAGCCCCAGCATTTT. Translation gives CASSVGDRFQPQHF.

The CDR3 region is CASSIDSRRAEQYF. The DNA for the CDR3 is TGTGCCAGTAGTATAGACTCCCGCAGGGCCGAGCAGTACTTC. The rearrangement uses TRBV19 and TRBJ2-7; D possibly corresponds to TRBD1 (5 bases). The CDR3 is made up of 14 amino acids. V was shortened by 0 bases and J by 6 bases, with 12 bases between the two germline ends. Germline CDR1 reads LNHDA; CDR2 reads SQIVND (reference sequence).

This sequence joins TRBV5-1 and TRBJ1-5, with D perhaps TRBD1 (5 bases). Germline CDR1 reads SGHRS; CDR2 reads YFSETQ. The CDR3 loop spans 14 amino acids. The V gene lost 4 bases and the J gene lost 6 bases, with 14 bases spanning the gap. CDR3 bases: TGCGCCAGCAGCCAGGACATGGGGCTTCAGCCCCAGCATTTT. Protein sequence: CASSQDMGLQPQHF.

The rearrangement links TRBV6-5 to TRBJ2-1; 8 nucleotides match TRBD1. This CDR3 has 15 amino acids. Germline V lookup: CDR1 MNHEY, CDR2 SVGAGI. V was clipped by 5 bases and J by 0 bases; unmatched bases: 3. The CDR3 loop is CASSPDRVSYNEQFF. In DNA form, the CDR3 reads TGTGCCAGCAGTCCGGACAGGGTCTCCTACAATGAGCAGTTCTTC.

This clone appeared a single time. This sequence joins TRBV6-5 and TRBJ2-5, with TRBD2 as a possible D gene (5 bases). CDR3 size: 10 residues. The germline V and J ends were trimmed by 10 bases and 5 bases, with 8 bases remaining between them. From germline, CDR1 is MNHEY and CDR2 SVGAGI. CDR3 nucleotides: TGTGCCACTAGCAGTGAGACCCAGTACTTC. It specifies CATSSETQYF.

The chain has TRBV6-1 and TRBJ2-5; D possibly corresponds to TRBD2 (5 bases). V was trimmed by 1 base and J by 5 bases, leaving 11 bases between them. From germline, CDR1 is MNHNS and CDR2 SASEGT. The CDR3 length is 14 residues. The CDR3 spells CASSEVAGRETQYF. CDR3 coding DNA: TGTGCCAGCAGTGAAGTTGCGGGTCGGGAGACCCAGTACTTC.

CDR3 protein: CASSLGGTGNSGANVLTF. Written as DNA, the CDR3 is TGCGCCAGCAGCTTAGGCGGGACAGGTAACTCTGGGGCCAACGTCCTGACTTTC. The V call is TRBV5-1, the J call TRBJ2-6, with TRBD1 matching 8 bases. The CDR3 is 18 residues long. The germline gives CDR1 SGHRS, CDR2 YFSETQ. With V trimmed by 2 bases and J by 0 bases, 7 bases remained unmatched.

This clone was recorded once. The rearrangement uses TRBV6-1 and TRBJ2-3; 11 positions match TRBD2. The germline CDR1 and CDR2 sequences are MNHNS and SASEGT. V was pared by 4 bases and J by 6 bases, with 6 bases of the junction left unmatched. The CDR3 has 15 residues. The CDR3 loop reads CASSALAGGPDTQYF. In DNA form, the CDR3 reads TGTGCCAGCAGTGCCCTAGCGGGGGGTCCCGATACGCAGTATTTT.

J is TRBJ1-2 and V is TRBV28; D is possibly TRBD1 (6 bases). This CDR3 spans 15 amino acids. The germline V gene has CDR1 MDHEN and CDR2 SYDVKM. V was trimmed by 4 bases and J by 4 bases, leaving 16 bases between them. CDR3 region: CASSSTGSPTYGYTF. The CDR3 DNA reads TGTGCCAGCAGTTCCACAGGGTCCCCTACCTATGGCTACACCTTC.

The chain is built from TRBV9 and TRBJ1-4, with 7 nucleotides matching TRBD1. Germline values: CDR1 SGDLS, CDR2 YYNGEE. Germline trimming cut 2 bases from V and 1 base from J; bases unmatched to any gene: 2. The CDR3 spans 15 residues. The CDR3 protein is CASSVRQGTNEKLFF. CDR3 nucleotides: TGTGCCAGCAGCGTTAGACAGGGAACTAATGAAAAACTGTTTTTT.

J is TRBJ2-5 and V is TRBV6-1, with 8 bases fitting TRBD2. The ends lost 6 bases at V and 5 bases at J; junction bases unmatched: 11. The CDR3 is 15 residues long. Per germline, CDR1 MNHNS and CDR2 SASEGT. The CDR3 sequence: CASRATGGRLETQYF. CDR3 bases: TGTGCCAGCAGGGCCACGGGGGGGCGACTTGAGACCCAGTACTTC.

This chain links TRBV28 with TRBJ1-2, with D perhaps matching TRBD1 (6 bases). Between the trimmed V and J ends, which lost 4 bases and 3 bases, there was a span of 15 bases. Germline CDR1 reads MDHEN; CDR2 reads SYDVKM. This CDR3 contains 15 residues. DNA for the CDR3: TGTGCCAGCAGTTGGGGGCCCCCGAAGGACTATGGCTACACCTTC. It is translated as CASSWGPPKDYGYTF.

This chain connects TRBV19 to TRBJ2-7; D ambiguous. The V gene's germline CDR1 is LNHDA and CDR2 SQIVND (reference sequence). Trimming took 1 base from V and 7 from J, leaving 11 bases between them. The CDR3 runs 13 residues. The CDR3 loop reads CASSIALSREQYF. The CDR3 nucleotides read TGTGCCAGTAGTATAGCCCTCTCCCGGGAGCAGTACTTC.

The CDR3 DNA reads as TGTGCCAGCAGCGTAGAGTGGGGGGGAAGAGAGCAGTACTTC. Its protein product is CASSVEWGGREQYF. The rearrangement links TRBV9 to TRBJ2-7; 7 positions match TRBD2. The J segment lost 7 bases and the V segment lost 0 bases, leaving 7 bases of the junction unmatched. The CDR3 runs 14 residues. Germline V gene sequence: CDR1 SGDLS, CDR2 YYNGEE.

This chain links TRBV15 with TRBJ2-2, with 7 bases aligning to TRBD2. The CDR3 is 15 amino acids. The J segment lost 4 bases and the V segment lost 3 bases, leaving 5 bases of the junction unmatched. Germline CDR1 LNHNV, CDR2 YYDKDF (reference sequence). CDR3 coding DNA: TGTGCCACCAGCAGGATTGGGGGGGGCACCGGGGAGCTGTTTTTT. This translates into CATSRIGGGTGELFF.

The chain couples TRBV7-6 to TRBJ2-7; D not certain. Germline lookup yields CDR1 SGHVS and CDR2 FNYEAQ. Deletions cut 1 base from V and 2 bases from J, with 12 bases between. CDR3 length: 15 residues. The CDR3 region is CASSLELGGTYEQYF. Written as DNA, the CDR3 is TGTGCCAGCAGCTTAGAATTAGGCGGAACCTACGAGCAGTACTTC. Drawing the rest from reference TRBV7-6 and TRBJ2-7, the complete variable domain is GAGVSQSPRYKVTKRGQDVALRCDPISGHVSLYWYRQALGQGPEFLTYFNYEAQQDKSGLPNDRFSAERPEGSISTLTIQRTEQRDSAMYRCASSLELGGTYEQYFGPGTRLTVT.

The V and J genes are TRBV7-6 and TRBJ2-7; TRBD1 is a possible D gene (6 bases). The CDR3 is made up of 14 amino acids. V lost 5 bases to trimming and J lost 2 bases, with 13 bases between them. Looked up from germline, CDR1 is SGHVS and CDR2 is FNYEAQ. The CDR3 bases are TGTGCCAGCAGCCCCGAGACAGGAACCTACGAGCAGTACTTC. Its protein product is CASSPETGTYEQYF.

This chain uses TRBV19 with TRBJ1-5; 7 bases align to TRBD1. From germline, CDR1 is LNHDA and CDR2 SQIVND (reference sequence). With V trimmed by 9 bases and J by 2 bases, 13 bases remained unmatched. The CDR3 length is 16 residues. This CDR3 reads CASRGWEAGGNQPQHF. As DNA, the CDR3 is TGTGCCAGCAGGGGGTGGGAGGCCGGCGGCAATCAGCCCCAGCATTTT. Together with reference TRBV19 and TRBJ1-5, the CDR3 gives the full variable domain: DGGITQSPKYLFRKEGQNVTLSCEQNLNHDAMYWYRQDPGQGLRLIYYSQIVNDFQKGDIAEGYSVSREKKESFPLTVTSAQKNPTAFYLCASRGWEAGGNQPQHFGDGTRLSIL.

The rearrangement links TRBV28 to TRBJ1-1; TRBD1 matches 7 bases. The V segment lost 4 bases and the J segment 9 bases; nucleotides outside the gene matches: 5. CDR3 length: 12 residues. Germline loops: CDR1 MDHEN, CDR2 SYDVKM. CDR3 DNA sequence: TGTGCCAGCAGTTCCCAGGGGGTACAAGCTTTCTTT. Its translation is CASSSQGVQAFF.

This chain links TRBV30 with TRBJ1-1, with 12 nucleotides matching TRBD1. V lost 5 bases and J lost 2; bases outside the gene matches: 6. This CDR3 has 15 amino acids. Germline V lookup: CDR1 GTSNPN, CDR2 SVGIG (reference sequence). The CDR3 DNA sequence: TGTGCCTGGGGCCCGGGACAGGGGGCCAACACTGAAGCTTTCTTT. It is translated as CAWGPGQGANTEAFF.

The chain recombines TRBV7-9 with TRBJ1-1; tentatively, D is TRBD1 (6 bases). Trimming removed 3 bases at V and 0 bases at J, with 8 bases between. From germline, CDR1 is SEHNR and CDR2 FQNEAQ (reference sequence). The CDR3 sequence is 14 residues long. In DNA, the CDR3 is TGTGCCAGCAGCTTCGGACAGATGAACACTGAAGCTTTCTTT. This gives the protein CASSFGQMNTEAFF.

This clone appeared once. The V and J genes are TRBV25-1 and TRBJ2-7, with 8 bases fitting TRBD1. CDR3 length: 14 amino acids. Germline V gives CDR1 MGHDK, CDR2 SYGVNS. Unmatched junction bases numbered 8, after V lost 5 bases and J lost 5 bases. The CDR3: CASSPRTGLHEQYF. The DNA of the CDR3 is TGTGCCAGCAGTCCTCGGACAGGGCTCCACGAGCAGTACTTC.

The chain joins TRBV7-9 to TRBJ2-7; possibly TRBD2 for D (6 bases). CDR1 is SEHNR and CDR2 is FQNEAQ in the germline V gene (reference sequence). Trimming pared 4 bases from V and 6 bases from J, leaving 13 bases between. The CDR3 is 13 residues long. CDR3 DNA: TGTGCCAGCAGCTCCCGACTAGGGGCCGAGCAGTACTTC. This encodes CASSSRLGAEQYF.